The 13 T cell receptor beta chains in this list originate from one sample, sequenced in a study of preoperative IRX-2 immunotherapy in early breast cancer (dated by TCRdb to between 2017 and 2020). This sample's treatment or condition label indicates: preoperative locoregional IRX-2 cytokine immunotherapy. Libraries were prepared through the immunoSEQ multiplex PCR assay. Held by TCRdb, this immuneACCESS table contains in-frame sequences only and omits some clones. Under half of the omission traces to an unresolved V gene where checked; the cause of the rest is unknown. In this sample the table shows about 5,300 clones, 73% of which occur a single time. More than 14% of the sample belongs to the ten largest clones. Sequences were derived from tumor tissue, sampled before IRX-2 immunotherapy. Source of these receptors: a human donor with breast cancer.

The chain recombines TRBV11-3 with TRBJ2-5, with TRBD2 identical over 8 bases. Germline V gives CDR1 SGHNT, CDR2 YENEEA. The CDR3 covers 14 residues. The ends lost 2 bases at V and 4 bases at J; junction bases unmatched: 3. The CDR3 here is CASSLSGSGETQYF. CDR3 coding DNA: TGTGCCAGCAGCTTAAGCGGGAGTGGAGAGACCCAGTACTTC.

The CDR3 bases are TGTGCCAGCAGTTATGGCGGAAACTATGGCTACACCTTC. Amino acids: CASSYGGNYGYTF. The J gene is TRBJ1-2, the V gene TRBV28; D is unresolved. The CDR3 consists of 13 residues. V gave up 4 bases and J gave up 2 bases, with 8 bases separating them. Germline V CDR1 and CDR2: MDHEN, SYDVKM.

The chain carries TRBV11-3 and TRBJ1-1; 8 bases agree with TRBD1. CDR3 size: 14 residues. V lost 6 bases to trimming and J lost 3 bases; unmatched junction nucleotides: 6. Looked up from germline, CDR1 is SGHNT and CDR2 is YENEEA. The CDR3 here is CASRLTGGDTEAFF. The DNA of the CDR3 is TGTGCCAGCAGATTAACAGGGGGTGACACTGAAGCTTTCTTT.

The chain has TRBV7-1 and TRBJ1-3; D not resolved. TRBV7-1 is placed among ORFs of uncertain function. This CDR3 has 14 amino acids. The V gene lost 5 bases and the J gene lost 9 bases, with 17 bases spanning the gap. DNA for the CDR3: TGTGCCAGCAGCGTAGCTTCATCGGCGTCCACCATATATTTT. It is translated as CASSVASSASTIYF.

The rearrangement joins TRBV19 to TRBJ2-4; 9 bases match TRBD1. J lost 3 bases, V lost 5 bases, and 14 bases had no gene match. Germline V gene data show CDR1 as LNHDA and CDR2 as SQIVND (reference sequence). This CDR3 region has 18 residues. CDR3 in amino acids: CASSAITFRTGDKNIQYF. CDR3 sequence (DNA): TGTGCCAGTAGTGCCATTACTTTTCGGACAGGGGACAAAAACATTCAGTACTTC.

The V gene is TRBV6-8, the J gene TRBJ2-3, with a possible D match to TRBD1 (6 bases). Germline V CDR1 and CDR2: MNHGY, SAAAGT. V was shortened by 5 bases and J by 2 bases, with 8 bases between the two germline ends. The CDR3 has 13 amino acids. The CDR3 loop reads CASSGQNTDTQYF. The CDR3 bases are TGTGCCAGCAGTGGACAGAACACAGATACGCAGTATTTT.

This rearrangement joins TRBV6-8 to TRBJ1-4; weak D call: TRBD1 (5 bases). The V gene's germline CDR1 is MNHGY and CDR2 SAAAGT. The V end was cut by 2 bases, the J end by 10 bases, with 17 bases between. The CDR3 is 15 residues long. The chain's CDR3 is CASSYAHDTGGKLFF. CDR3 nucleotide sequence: TGTGCCAGCAGTTACGCCCATGACACGGGGGGAAAACTGTTTTTT.

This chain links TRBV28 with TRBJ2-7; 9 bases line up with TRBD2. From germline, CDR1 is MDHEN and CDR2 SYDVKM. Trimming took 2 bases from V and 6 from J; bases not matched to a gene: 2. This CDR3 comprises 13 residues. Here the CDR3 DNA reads TGTGCCAGCAGTTTAAGGACTAGCGCCGAGCAGTACTTC. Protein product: CASSLRTSAEQYF.

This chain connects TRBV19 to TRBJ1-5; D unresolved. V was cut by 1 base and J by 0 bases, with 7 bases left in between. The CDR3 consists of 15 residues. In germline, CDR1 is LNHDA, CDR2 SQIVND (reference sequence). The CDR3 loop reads CASSIGGYSNQPQHF. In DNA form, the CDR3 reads TGTGCCAGTAGTATAGGCGGCTATAGCAATCAGCCCCAGCATTTT.

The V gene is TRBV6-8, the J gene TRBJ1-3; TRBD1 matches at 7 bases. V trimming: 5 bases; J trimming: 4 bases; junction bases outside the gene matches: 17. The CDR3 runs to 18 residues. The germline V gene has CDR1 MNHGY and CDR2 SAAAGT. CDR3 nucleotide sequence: TGTGCCAGCAGTGACCCGACCTGGGGAACAGGGGTGGGAAACACCATATATTTT. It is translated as CASSDPTWGTGVGNTIYF.

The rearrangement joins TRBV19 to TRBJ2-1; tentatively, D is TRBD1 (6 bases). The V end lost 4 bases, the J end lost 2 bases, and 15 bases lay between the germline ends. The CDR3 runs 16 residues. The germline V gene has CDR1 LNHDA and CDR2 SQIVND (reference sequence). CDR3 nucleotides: TGTGCCAGTAGTACACCAGGGGATAGCCCCTACAATGAGCAGTTCTTC. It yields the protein CASSTPGDSPYNEQFF.

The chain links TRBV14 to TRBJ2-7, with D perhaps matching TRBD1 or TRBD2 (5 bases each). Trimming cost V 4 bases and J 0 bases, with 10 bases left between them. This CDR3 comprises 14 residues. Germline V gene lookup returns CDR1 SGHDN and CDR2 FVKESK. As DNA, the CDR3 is TGTGCCAGCAGCCGGGACGGATCCTCCTACGAGCAGTACTTC. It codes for CASSRDGSSYEQYF.

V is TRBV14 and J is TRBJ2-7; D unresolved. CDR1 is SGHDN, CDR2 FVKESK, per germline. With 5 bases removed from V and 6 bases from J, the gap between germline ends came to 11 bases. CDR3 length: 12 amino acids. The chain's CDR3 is CASSTRTFEQYF. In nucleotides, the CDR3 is TGTGCCAGCAGCACCCGTACTTTCGAGCAGTACTTC.